These 18 T cell receptor beta chains were sequenced from one sample in a study of shared clonotypes between healthy human individuals. TCRdb keeps only in-frame clones here, not all; method: immunoSEQ multiplex PCR. The table lists some 580,000 clones, roughly 97% of them singletons. Sequenced: naive CD4+ T cells sorted from blood. Subset specified: CD45RA+ positively selected. The receptor set was obtained from a woman in her 30s in good health.

The count of this clone is one. The genes are TRBV7-9 and TRBJ1-2; 9 nucleotides match TRBD1. The germline V gene encodes CDR1 SEHNR and CDR2 FQNEAQ (reference sequence). CDR3 length equals 15 residues. J lost 3 bases, V lost 4 bases, and 6 bases had no gene match. The CDR3 region is CASSSRTGDYYGYTF. CDR3 in DNA: TGTGCCAGCAGCTCCAGGACAGGGGATTACTATGGCTACACCTTC.

This chain uses TRBV5-1 with TRBJ1-1; the D is unclear. V was cut by 0 bases and J by 0 bases, with 9 bases left in between. The CDR3 spans 15 residues. Germline V gene data show CDR1 as SGHRS and CDR2 as YFSETQ. The CDR3 coding sequence is TGCGCCAGCAGCTTGGGGTCGGGTTTGAACACTGAAGCTTTCTTT. This encodes CASSLGSGLNTEAFF. Full variable domain (rest looked up from reference TRBV5-1 and TRBJ1-1): KAGVTQTPRYLIKTRGQQVTLSCSPISGHRSVSWYQQTPGQGLQFLFEYFSETQRNKGNFPGRFSGRQFSNSRSEMNVSTLELGDSALYLCASSLGSGLNTEAFFGQGTRLTVV.

The chain uses TRBV28 and TRBJ1-6; weak D call: TRBD1 (5 bases). CDR1 is MDHEN, CDR2 SYDVKM, per germline. V was cut by 7 bases and J by 9 bases, with 16 bases left in between. CDR3 size: 14 residues. The CDR3 DNA reads as TGTGCCAGCAATGCACCGGGCAGGGCTTCACCCCTCCACTTT. Protein sequence: CASNAPGRASPLHF. The full variable domain, its missing parts supplied by reference TRBV28 and TRBJ1-6, is DVKVTQSSRYLVKRTGEKVFLECVQDMDHENMFWYRQDPGLGLRLIYFSYDVKMKEKGDIPEGYSVSREKKERFSLILESASTNQTSMYLCASNAPGRASPLHFGNGTRLTVT.

The chain joins TRBV2 to TRBJ1-1; D uncertain. This CDR3 region has 14 residues. The germline V gene encodes CDR1 SNHLY and CDR2 FYNNEI. Trimming shortened V by 7 bases and J by 3 bases, and 15 bases separated the two germline ends. In nucleotides, the CDR3 is TGTGCCAGCATTATACGTCAGTGGGACACTGAAGCTTTCTTT. Its translation is CASIIRQWDTEAFF.

On this clone: An end of the junction differs from the germline gene, which may be a read error. This chain connects TRBV18 to TRBJ2-5; perhaps TRBD2 as D (5 bases). Germline V gene data show CDR1 as KGHSH and CDR2 as LQKENI. This CDR3 contains 11 residues. The CDR3 loop is CASSPLASEDF. The CDR3 region has the DNA TGTGCCAGCTCACCATTGGCCTCGGAGGACTTC.

This rearrangement joins TRBV7-7 to TRBJ2-2, with 7 bases identical to TRBD2. V lost 1 base to trimming and J lost 5 bases; unmatched junction nucleotides: 7. Germline CDR1 is SSHAT and CDR2 is FNYEAQ (reference sequence). The CDR3 contains 16 residues. This CDR3 is CASSLDGSGATGELFF. In nucleotides, the CDR3 is TGTGCCAGCAGCTTAGACGGGAGCGGGGCTACCGGGGAGCTGTTTTTT.

The V call is TRBV7-9, the J call TRBJ2-7; 10 bases fit TRBD2. J was trimmed by 4 bases and V by 5 bases; bases with no gene match: 8. CDR1 and CDR2 (germline): SEHNR, FQNEAQ (reference sequence). The length of the CDR3 is 15 residues. In DNA form, the CDR3 reads TGTGCCAGCAGCGACCCCGGGACTAGCGCTTACGAGCAGTACTTC. Translating it yields CASSDPGTSAYEQYF.

This chain links TRBV6-5 with TRBJ2-3; TRBD2 agrees at 13 bases. Germline V gene sequence: CDR1 MNHEY, CDR2 SVGAGI. After removal of 5 bases from V and 9 bases from J, the junction contained 5 bases not matched to a gene. The CDR3 contains 14 residues. The CDR3 is CASSDWTSGRTQYF. CDR3 nucleotide sequence: TGTGCCAGCAGTGACTGGACTAGCGGGAGAACGCAGTATTTT.

The CDR3: CASTDEGGIRSGYTF. DNA of the CDR3: TGTGCCAGTACCGACGAGGGGGGAATTCGAAGTGGCTACACCTTC. The V and J genes are TRBV19 and TRBJ1-2; possibly TRBD1 for D (6 bases). V lost 7 bases to trimming and J lost 7 bases, with 22 bases between them. The CDR3 length is 15 residues. Germline lookup yields CDR1 LNHDA and CDR2 SQIVND (reference sequence). The whole variable domain, filled in from reference TRBV19 and TRBJ1-2, reads DGGITQSPKYLFRKEGQNVTLSCEQNLNHDAMYWYRQDPGQGLRLIYYSQIVNDFQKGDIAEGYSVSREKKESFPLTVTSAQKNPTAFYLCASTDEGGIRSGYTFGSGTRLTVV.

V usage is TRBV9 and J usage is TRBJ2-5, with D possibly being TRBD2 (5 bases). V lost 4 bases and J lost 3, with 19 bases in between. The CDR3 has 16 amino acids. The germline CDR1 and CDR2 sequences are SGDLS and YYNGEE. CDR3 protein: CASSPDEGGPEETQYF. CDR3 in DNA: TGTGCCAGCAGCCCAGATGAGGGCGGACCCGAAGAGACCCAGTACTTC. The full variable domain, in which reference TRBV9 and TRBJ2-5 provide the parts outside the CDR3, is DSGVTQTPKHLITATGQRVTLRCSPRSGDLSVYWYQQSLDQGLQFLIQYYNGEERAKGNILERFSAQQFPDLHSELNLSSLELGDSALYFCASSPDEGGPEETQYFGPGTRLLVL.

This rearrangement joins TRBV7-9 to TRBJ1-2; no clear D. CDR1 and CDR2 from the germline V gene are SEHNR and FQNEAQ (reference sequence). V lost 1 base and J lost 8, with 17 bases in between. This CDR3 has 15 amino acids. The chain's CDR3 is CASSLVLPHEPGYTF. Written as DNA, the CDR3 is TGTGCCAGCAGCTTAGTTTTGCCTCACGAGCCCGGCTACACCTTC.

The chain couples TRBV5-1 to TRBJ1-1; TRBD1 is a possible D gene (5 bases). Germline CDR1 is SGHRS and CDR2 is YFSETQ. The CDR3 covers 15 residues. With 4 bases removed from V and 5 bases from J, the gap between germline ends came to 18 bases. The CDR3 sequence is CASSERDRPRTEAFF. The DNA for the CDR3 is TGCGCCAGCAGCGAACGAGACAGACCAAGGACTGAAGCTTTCTTT.

The rearrangement uses TRBV19 and TRBJ1-2; unclear D gene. CDR1 is LNHDA and CDR2 is SQIVND in the germline V gene (reference sequence). CDR3 length: 10 residues. Trimming shortened V by 9 bases and J by 6 bases, and 8 bases separated the two germline ends. CDR3 nucleotide sequence: TGTGCCAGCACGGGGAATGGCTACACCTTC. It is translated as CASTGNGYTF.

This clone was counted a single time. The chain carries TRBV28 and TRBJ1-5; no firm D call. Between the trimmed V and J ends, which lost 3 bases and 6 bases, there was a span of 12 bases. Germline V gives CDR1 MDHEN, CDR2 SYDVKM. The CDR3 consists of 14 residues. As DNA, the CDR3 is TGTGCCAGCAGTTTTTTGGTAAACCCTCAGCCCCAGCATTTT. Translation: CASSFLVNPQPQHF.

The V call is TRBV10-3, the J call TRBJ2-2; 9 bases fit TRBD1. This CDR3 contains 16 residues. The V gene end was trimmed by 4 bases and the J gene end by 4 bases; junction bases not matched to a gene: 7. Germline loops: CDR1 ENHRY, CDR2 SYGVKD. CDR3 sequence (DNA): TGTGCCATCAGTGGACAGGGGGAAGAAAGCACCGGGGAGCTGTTTTTT. It codes for CAISGQGEESTGELFF.

The J gene is TRBJ2-7, the V gene TRBV27; a weak D match, TRBD1 (6 bases). The V gene lost 6 bases and the J gene lost 4 bases, with 10 bases spanning the gap. This CDR3 has 12 residues. The V gene's germline CDR1 is MNHEY and CDR2 SMNVEV (reference sequence). CDR3 loop: CASRKTGYEQYF. The CDR3 DNA is TGTGCCAGCAGAAAAACAGGGTACGAGCAGTACTTC.

The chain links TRBV30 to TRBJ1-2, with no clear D. The CDR3 has 12 amino acids. The V gene's germline CDR1 is GTSNPN and CDR2 SVGIG (reference sequence). V lost 0 bases, J lost 10 bases, and 12 bases lay in between. The DNA for the CDR3 is TGTGCCTGGAGTGTACCTGGGCGTAACTACACCTTC. It is translated as CAWSVPGRNYTF.

This chain joins TRBV6-4 and TRBJ2-3; D is undetermined. Germline values: CDR1 MRHNA, CDR2 SNTAGT. This CDR3 region has 16 residues. Trimming took 3 bases from V and 0 from J, leaving 13 bases between them. CDR3 protein: CASSDQLSPSTDTQYF. The CDR3, as DNA: TGTGCCAGCAGTGATCAACTGTCACCGAGCACAGATACGCAGTATTTT.